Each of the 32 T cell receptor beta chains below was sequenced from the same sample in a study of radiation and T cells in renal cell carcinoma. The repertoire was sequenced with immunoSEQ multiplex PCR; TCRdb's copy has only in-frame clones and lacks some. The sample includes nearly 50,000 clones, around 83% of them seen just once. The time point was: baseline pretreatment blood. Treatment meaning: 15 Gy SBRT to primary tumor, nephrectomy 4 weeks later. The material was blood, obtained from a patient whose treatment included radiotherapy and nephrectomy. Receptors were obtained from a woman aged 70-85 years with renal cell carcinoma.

CDR3 nucleotides: TGTGCCAGTAGTGGGGCAGGGGGCAATCAGCCCCAGCATTTT. The encoded protein is CASSGAGGNQPQHF. The chain employs TRBV19 and TRBJ1-5, with a weak D call TRBD1 (6 bases). The CDR3 extends over 14 amino acids. The germline gives CDR1 LNHDA, CDR2 SQIVND (reference sequence). The V end lost 5 bases, the J end lost 2 bases, and 10 bases lay between the germline ends. Complete variable domain (other parts from reference TRBV19 and TRBJ1-5): DGGITQSPKYLFRKEGQNVTLSCEQNLNHDAMYWYRQDPGQGLRLIYYSQIVNDFQKGDIAEGYSVSREKKESFPLTVTSAQKNPTAFYLCASSGAGGNQPQHFGDGTRLSIL.

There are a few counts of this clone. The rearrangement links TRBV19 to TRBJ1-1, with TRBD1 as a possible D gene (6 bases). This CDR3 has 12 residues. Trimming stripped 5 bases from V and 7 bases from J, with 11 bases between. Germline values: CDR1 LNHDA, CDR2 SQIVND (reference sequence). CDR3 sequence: CASSSQGFEAFF. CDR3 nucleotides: TGTGCCAGTAGTTCACAGGGCTTTGAAGCTTTCTTT.

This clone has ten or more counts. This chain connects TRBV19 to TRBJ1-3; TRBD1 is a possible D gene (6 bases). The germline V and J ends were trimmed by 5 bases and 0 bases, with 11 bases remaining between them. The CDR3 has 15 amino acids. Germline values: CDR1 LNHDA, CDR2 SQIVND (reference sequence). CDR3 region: CASSADRSSGNTIYF. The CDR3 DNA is TGTGCCAGTAGTGCCGACAGGAGCTCTGGAAACACCATATATTTT.

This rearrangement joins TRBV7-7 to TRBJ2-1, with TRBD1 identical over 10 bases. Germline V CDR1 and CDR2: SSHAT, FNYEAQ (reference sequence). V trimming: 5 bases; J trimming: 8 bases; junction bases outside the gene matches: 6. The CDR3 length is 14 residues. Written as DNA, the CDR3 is TGTGCCAGCAGCCCCGGACAGGGGGGCGATGAGCAGTTCTTC. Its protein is CASSPGQGGDEQFF.

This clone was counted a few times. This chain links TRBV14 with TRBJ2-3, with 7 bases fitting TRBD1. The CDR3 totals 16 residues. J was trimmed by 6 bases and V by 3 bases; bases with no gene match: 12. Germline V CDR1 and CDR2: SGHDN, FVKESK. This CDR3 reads CASSHWDPSRGDTQYF. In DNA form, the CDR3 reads TGTGCCAGCAGCCACTGGGACCCCTCCAGGGGGGATACGCAGTATTTT.

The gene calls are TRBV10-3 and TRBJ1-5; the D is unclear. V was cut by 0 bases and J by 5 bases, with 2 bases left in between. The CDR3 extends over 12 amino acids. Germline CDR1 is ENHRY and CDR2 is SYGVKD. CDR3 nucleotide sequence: TGTGCCATCAGTGAGTCTTATCAGCCCCAGCATTTT. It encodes CAISESYQPQHF.

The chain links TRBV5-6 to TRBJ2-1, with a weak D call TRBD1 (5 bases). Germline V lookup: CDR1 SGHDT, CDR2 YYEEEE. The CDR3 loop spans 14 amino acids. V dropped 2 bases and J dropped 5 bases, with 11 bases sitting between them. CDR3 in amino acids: CASSFVDRDNEQFF. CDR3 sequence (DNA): TGTGCCAGCAGCTTCGTAGACAGAGACAATGAGCAGTTCTTC. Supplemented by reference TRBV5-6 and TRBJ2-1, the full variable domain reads DAGVTQSPTHLIKTRGQQVTLRCSPKSGHDTVSWYQQALGQGPQFIFQYYEEEERQRGNFPDRFSGHQFPNYSSELNVNALLLGDSALYLCASSFVDRDNEQFFGPGTRLTVL.

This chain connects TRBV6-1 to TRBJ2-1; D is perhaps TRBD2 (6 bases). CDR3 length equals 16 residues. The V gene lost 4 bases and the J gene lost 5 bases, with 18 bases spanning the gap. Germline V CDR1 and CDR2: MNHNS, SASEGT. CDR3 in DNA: TGTGCCAGCAGTGGTCGTATTAGCGGAACAAACAATGAGCAGTTCTTC. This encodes CASSGRISGTNNEQFF.

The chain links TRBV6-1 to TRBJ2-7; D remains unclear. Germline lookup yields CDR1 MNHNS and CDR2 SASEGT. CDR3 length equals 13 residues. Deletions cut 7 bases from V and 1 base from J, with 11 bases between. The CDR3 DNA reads TGTGCCAGCATGCCGACGCTATCCTACGAGCAGTACTTC. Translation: CASMPTLSYEQYF.

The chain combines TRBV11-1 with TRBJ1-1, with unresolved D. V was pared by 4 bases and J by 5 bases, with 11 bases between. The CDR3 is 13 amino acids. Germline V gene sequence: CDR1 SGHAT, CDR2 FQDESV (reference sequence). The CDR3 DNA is TGTGCCAGCAGCTCCGCAATGAGTACTGAAGCTTTCTTT. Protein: CASSSAMSTEAFF.

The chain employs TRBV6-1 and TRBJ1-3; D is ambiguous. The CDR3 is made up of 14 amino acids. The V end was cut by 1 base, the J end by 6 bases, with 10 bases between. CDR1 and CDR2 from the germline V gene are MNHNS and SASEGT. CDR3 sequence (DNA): TGTGCCAGCAGTGAAGGGACTTCGACAAACACCATATATTTT. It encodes CASSEGTSTNTIYF.

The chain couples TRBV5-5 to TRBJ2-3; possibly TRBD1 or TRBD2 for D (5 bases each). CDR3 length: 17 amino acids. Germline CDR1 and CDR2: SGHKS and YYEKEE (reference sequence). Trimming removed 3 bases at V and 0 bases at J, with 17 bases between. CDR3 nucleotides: TGTGCCAGCAGCTCCACATCCGGGACGTTTAGCACAGATACGCAGTATTTT. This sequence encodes CASSSTSGTFSTDTQYF. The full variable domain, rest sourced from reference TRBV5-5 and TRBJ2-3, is DAGVTQSPTHLIKTRGQQVTLRCSPISGHKSVSWYQQVLGQGPQFIFQYYEKEERGRGNFPDRFSARQFPNYSSELNVNALLLGDSALYLCASSSTSGTFSTDTQYFGPGTRLTVL.

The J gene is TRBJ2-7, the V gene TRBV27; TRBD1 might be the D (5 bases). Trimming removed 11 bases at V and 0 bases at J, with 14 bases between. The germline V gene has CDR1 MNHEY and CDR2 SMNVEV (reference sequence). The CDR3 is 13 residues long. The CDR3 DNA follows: TGTGCCGTCCTGGACACTTACTCCTACGAGCAGTACTTC. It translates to CAVLDTYSYEQYF.

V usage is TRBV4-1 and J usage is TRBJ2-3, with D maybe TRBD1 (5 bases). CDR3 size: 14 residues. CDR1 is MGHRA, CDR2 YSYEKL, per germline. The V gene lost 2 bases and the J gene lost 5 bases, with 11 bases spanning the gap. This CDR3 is CASSQQGFGDTQYF. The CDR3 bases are TGCGCCAGCAGCCAACAGGGTTTTGGAGATACGCAGTATTTT.

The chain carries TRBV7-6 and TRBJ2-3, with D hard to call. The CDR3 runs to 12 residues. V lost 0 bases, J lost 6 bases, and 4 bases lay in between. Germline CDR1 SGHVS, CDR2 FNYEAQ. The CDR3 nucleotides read TGTGCCAGCAGCTTAGCCATGGATACGCAGTATTTT. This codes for CASSLAMDTQYF. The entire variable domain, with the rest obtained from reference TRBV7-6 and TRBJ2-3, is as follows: GAGVSQSPRYKVTKRGQDVALRCDPISGHVSLYWYRQALGQGPEFLTYFNYEAQQDKSGLPNDRFSAERPEGSISTLTIQRTEQRDSAMYRCASSLAMDTQYFGPGTRLTVL.

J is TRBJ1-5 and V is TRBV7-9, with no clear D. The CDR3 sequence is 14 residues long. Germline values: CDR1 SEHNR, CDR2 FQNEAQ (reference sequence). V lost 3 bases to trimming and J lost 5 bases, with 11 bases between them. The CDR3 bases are TGTGCCAGCAGCTTCGACGGGAATTATCAGCCCCAGCATTTT. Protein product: CASSFDGNYQPQHF.

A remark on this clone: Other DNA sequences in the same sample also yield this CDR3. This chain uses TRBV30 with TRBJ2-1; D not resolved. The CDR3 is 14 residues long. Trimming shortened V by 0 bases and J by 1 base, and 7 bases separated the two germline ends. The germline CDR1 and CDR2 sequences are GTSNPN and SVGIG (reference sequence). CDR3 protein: CAWSVSGSYNEQFF. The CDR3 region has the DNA TGTGCCTGGAGTGTATCGGGTTCCTACAATGAGCAGTTCTTC.

This chain's CDR3 is CASSLFSGSYNEQFF. CDR3 in DNA: TGCGCCAGCAGCTTATTTAGCGGTTCCTACAATGAGCAGTTCTTC. The V call is TRBV5-1, the J call TRBJ2-1; D possibly corresponds to TRBD2 (6 bases). The CDR3 extends over 15 amino acids. Germline CDR1 and CDR2: SGHRS and YFSETQ. The V end was cut by 2 bases, the J end by 1 base, with 10 bases between.

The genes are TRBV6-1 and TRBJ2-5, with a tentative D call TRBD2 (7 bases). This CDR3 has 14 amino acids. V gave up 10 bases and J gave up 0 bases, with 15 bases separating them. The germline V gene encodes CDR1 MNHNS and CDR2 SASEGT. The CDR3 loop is CATSRGGNQETQYF. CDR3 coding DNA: TGTGCCACCTCAAGGGGGGGGAACCAAGAGACCCAGTACTTC.

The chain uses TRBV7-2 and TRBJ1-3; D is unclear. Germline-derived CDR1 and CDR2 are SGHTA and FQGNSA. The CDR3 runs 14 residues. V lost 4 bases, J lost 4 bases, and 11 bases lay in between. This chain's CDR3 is CASSSTDGGNTIYF. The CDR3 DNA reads TGTGCCAGCAGCTCAACCGACGGGGGAAACACCATATATTTT.

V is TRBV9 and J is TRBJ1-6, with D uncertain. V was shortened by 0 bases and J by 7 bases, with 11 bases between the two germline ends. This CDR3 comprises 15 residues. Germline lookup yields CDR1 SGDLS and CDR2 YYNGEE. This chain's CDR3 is CASSVEVGRNSPLHF. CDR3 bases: TGTGCCAGCAGCGTAGAGGTAGGACGCAATTCACCCCTCCACTTT.

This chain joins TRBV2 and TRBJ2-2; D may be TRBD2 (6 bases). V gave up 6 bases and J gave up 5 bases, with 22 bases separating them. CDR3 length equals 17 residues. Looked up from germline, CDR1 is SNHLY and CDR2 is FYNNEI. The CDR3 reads CASSEFTGTYWTGELFF. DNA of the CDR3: TGTGCCAGCAGCGAATTCACCGGGACTTATTGGACCGGGGAGCTGTTTTTT.

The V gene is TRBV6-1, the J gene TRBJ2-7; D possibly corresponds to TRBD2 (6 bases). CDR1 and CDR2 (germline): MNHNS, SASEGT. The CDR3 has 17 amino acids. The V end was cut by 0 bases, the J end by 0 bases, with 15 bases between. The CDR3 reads CASSEAPGGVSSYEQYF. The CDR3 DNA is TGTGCCAGCAGTGAAGCTCCTGGCGGGGTGAGCTCCTACGAGCAGTACTTC.

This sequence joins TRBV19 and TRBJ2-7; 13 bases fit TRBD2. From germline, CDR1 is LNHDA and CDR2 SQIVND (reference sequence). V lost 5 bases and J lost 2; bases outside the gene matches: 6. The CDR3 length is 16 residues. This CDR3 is CASSGRLAGGTYEQYF. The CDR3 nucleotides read TGTGCCAGTAGTGGGAGACTAGCGGGGGGAACCTACGAGCAGTACTTC.

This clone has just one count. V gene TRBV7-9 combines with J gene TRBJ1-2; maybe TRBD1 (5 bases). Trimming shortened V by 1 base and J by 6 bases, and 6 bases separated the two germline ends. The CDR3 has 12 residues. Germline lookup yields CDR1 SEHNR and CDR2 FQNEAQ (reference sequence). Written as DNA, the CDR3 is TGTGCCAGCAGCTTAGAAGGGGATGGCTACACCTTC. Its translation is CASSLEGDGYTF.

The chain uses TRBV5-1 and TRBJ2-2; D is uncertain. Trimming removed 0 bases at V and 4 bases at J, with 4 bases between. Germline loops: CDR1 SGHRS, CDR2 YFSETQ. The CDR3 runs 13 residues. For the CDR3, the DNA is TGCGCCAGCAGCTTGGTACTCACCGGGGAGCTGTTTTTT. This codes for CASSLVLTGELFF.

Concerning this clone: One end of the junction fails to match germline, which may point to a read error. Here the CDR3 DNA reads TGTGCCTGCAGTGAAACTGACGGCGGGGAGCTGTTTTTT. Its protein product is CACSETDGGELFF. V gene TRBV30 combines with J gene TRBJ2-2; no firm D call. Germline CDR1 GTSNPN, CDR2 SVGIG (reference sequence). This CDR3 is 13 amino acids long.

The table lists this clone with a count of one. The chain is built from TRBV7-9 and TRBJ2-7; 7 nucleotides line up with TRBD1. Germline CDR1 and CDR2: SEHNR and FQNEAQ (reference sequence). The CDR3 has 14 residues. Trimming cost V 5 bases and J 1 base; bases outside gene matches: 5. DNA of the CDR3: TGTGCCAGCAGCATAGACAGGGAGTCCTACGAGCAGTACTTC. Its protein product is CASSIDRESYEQYF.

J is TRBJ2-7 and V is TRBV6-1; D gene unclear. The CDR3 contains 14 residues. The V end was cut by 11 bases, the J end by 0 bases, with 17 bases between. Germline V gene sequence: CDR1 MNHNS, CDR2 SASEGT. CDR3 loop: CASLPGRPSYEQYF. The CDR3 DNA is TGTGCCTCCCTCCCGGGCCGGCCCTCCTACGAGCAGTACTTC.

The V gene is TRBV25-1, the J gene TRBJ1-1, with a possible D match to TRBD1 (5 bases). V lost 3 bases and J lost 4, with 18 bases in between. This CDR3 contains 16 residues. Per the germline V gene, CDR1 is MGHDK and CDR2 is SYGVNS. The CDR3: CASSDSAGPGGTEAFF. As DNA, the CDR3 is TGTGCCAGCAGTGACTCCGCGGGGCCGGGGGGCACTGAAGCTTTCTTT.

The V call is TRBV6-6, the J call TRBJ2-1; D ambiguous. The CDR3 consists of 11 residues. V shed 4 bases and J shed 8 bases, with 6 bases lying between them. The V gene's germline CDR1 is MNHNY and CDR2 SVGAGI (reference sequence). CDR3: CASSSRDEQFF. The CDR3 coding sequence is TGTGCCAGCAGTTCACGAGATGAGCAGTTCTTC.

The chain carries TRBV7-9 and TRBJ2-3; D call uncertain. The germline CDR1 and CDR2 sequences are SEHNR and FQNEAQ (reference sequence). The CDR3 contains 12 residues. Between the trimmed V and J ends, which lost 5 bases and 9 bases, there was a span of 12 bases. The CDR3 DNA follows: TGTGCCAGCAGCGCCAACAAAGACACGCAGTATTTT. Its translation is CASSANKDTQYF.